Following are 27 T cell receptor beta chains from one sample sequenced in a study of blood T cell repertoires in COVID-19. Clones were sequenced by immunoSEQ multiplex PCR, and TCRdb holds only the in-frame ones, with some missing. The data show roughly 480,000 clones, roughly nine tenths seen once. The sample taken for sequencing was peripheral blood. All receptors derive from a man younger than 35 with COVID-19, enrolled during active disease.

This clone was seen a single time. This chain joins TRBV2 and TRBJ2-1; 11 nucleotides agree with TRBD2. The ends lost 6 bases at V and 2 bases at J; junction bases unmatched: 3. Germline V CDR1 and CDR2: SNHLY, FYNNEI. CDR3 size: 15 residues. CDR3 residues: CASSLAGGAYNEQFF. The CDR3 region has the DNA TGTGCCAGCAGCTTAGCGGGAGGGGCCTACAATGAGCAGTTCTTC.

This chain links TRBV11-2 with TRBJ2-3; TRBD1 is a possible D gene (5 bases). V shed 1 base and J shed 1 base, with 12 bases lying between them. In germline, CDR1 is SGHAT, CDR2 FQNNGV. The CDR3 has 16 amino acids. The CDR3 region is CASSLVPQTGTDTQYF. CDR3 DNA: TGTGCCAGCAGCTTAGTTCCCCAGACAGGCACAGATACGCAGTATTTT.

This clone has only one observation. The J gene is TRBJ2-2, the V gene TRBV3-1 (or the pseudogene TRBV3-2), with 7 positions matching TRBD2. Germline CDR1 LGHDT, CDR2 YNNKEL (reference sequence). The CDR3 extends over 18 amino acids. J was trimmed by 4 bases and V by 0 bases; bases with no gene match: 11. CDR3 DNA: TGTGCCAGCAGCCAAGATCGAACTAGCGAACCATTCACCGGGGAGCTGTTTTTT. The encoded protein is CASSQDRTSEPFTGELFF.

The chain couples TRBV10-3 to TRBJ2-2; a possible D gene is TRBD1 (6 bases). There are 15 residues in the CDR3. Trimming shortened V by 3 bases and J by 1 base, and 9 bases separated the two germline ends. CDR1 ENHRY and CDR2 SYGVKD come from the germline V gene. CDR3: CAISEPGVNTGELFF. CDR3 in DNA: TGTGCCATCAGTGAACCAGGGGTGAACACCGGGGAGCTGTTTTTT.

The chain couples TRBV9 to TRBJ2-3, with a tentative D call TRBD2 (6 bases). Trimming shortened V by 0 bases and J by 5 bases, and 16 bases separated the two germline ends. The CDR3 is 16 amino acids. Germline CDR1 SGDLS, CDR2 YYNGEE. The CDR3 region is CASSVALGGNLDTQYF. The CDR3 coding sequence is TGTGCCAGCAGCGTAGCTTTAGGCGGGAATTTAGATACGCAGTATTTT.

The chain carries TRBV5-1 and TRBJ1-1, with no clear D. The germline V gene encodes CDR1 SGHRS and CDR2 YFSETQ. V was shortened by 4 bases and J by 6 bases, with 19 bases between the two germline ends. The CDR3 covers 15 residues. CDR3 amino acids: CASSSGWSREAEAFF. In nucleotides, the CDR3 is TGCGCCAGCAGCAGTGGATGGTCCCGGGAGGCTGAAGCTTTCTTT.

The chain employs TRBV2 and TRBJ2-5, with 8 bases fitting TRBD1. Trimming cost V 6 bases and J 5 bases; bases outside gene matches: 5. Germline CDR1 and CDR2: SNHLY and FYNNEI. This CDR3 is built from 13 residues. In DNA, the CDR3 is TGTGCCAGCAGCAAAGACAGGGGTGAGACCCAGTACTTC. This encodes CASSKDRGETQYF.

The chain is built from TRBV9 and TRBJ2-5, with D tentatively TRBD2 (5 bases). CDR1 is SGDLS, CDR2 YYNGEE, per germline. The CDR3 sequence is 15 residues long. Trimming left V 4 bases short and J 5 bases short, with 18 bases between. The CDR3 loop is CASSPSGAGMETQYF. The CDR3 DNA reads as TGTGCCAGCAGCCCCTCCGGCGCCGGGATGGAGACCCAGTACTTC. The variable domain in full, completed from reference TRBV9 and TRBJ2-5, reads DSGVTQTPKHLITATGQRVTLRCSPRSGDLSVYWYQQSLDQGLQFLIQYYNGEERAKGNILERFSAQQFPDLHSELNLSSLELGDSALYFCASSPSGAGMETQYFGPGTRLLVL.

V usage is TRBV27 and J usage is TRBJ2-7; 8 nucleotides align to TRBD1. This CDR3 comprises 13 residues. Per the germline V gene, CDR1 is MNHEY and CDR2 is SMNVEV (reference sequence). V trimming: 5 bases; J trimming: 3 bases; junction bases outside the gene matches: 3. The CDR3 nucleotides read TGTGCCAGCAGTCATGGGACAGGCTACGAGCAGTACTTC. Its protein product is CASSHGTGYEQYF.

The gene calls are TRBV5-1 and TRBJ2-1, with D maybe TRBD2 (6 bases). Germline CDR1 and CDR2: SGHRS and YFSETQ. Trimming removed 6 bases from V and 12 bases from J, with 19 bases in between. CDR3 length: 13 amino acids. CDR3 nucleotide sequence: TGCGCCAGCACTCAGGGACTTGGACATCGGCAGTTCTTC. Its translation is CASTQGLGHRQFF.

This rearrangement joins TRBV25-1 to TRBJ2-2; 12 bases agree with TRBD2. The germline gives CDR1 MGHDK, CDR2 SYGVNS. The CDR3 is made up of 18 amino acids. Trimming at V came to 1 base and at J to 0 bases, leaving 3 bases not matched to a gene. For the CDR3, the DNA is TGTGCCAGCAGTGAATGGACTAGCGGGAACGCGAACACCGGGGAGCTGTTTTTT. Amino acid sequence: CASSEWTSGNANTGELFF.

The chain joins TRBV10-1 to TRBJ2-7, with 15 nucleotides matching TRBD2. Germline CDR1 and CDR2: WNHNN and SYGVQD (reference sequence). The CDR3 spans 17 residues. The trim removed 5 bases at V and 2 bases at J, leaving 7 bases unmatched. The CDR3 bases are TGCGCCAGCAGTCCGGGACTAGCGGGAGGACCCCCCTACGAGCAGTACTTC. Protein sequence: CASSPGLAGGPPYEQYF.

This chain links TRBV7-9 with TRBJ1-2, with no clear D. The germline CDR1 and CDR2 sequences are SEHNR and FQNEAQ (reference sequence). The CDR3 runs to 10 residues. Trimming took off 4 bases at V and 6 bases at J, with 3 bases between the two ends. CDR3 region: CASSSNGYTF. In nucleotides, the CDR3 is TGTGCCAGCAGCTCCAATGGCTACACCTTC.

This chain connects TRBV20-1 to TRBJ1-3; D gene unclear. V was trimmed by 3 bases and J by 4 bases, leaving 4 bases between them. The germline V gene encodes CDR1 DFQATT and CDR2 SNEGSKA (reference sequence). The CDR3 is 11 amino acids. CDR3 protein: CSASLGNTIYF. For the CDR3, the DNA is TGCAGTGCTAGTCTGGGAAACACCATATATTTT.

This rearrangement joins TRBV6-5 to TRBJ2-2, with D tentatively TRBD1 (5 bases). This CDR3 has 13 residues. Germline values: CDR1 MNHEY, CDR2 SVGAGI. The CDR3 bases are TGTCCGTGGTCAGGGAACTACACCGGGGAGCTGTTTTTT. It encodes CPWSGNYTGELFF.

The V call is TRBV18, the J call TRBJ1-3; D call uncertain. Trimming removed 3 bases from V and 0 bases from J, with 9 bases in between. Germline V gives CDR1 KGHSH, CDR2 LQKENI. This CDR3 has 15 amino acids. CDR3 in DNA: TGTGCCAGCTCACCGGGCATGAGCTCTGGAAACACCATATATTTT. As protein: CASSPGMSSGNTIYF. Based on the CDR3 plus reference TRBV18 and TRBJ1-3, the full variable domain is NAGVMQNPRHLVRRRGQEARLRCSPMKGHSHVYWYRQLPEEGLKFMVYLQKENIIDESGMPKERFSAEFPKEGPSILRIQQVVRGDSAAYFCASSPGMSSGNTIYFGEGSWLTVV.

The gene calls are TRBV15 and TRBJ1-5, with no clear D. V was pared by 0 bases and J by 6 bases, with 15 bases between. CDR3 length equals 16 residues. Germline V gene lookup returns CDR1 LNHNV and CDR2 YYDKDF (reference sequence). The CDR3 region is CATSRDGRGGGQPQHF. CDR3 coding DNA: TGTGCCACCAGCAGAGACGGACGGGGAGGAGGTCAGCCCCAGCATTTT.

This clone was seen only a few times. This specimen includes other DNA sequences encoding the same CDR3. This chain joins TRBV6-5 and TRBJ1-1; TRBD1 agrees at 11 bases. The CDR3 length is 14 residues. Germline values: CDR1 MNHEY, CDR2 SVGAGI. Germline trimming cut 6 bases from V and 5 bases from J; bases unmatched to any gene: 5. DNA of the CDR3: TGTGCCAGCAGGAGGGACAGGGGGAATACTGAAGCTTTCTTT. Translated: CASRRDRGNTEAFF.

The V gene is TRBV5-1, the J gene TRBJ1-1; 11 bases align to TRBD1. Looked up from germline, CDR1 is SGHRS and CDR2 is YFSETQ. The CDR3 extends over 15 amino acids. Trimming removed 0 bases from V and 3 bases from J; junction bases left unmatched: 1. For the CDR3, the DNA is TGCGCCAGCAGCTTGGGGGACAGGGGGTACACTGAAGCTTTCTTT. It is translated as CASSLGDRGYTEAFF.

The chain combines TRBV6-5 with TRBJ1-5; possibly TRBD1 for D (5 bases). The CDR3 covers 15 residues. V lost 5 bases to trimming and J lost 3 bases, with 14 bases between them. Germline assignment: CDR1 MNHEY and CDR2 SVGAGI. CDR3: CASSIQQGNNQPQHF. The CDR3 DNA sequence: TGTGCCAGCAGTATCCAGCAGGGAAACAATCAGCCCCAGCATTTT.

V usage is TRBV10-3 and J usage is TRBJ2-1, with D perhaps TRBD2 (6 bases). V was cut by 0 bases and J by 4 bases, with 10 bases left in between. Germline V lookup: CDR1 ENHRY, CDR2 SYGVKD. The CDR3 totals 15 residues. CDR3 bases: TGTGCCATCAGTGAGTCTGGGGGGAAGTACAATGAGCAGTTCTTC. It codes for CAISESGGKYNEQFF.

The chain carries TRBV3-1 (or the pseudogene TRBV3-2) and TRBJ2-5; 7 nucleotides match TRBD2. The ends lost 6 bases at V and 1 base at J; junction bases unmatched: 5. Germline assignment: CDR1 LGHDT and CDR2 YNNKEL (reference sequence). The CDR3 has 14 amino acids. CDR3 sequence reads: CASSPWGGQETQYF. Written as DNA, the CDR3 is TGTGCCAGCAGTCCTTGGGGGGGCCAAGAGACCCAGTACTTC.

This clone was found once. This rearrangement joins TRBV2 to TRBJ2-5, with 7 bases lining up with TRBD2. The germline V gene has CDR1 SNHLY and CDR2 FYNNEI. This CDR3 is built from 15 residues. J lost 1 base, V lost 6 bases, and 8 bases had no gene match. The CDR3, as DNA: TGTGCCAGCAGAACAAGGGGCGGGGGCCAAGAGACCCAGTACTTC. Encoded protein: CASRTRGGGQETQYF.

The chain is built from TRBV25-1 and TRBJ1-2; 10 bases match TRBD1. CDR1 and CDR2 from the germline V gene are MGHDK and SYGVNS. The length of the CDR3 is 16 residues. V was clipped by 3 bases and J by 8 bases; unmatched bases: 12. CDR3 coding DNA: TGTGCCAGCAGTGAGCCCCGTTCCGCGGGACAGGGGGGCTACACCTTC. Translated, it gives CASSEPRSAGQGGYTF.

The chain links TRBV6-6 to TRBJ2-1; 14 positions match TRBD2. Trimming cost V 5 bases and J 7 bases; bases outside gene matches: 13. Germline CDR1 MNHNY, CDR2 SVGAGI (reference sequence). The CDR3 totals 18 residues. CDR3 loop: CASSRARLAGGPGNEQFF. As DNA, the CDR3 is TGTGCCAGCAGTCGCGCCAGACTAGCGGGGGGGCCAGGGAATGAGCAGTTCTTC.

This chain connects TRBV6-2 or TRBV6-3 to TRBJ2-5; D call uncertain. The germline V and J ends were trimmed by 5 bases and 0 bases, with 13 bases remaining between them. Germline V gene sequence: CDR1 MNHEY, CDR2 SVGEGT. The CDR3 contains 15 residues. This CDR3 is CASSNTSPYQETQYF. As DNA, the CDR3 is TGTGCCAGCAGTAATACGAGCCCGTACCAAGAGACCCAGTACTTC.

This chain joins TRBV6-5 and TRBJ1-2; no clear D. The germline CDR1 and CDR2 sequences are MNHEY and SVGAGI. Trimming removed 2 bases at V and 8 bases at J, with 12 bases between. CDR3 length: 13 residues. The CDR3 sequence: CASSYDGVRGYTF. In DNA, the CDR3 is TGTGCCAGCAGTTACGACGGGGTTCGCGGCTACACCTTC.